Sequencing of this TCR beta chain was carried out in a study of shared clonotypes between healthy human individuals. Naive CD8 cells, CD45RO-negative and positively selected for CCR7, excluded terminally differentiated effector memory CD45RA+ cells. Donors, healthy HIV-negative adults, lacked recent acute infections or vaccinations. For sorted subsets, approximately 0.2 ug DNA per replicate equaled 30,000 or so T cell genomes. Measured with immunoSEQ multiplex PCR; TCRdb has only the in-frame clones, and not every one. Among millions of clones listed, approximately 94% were seen once. Germline loops: CDR1 SQVTM, CDR2 ANQGSEA. V was shortened by 6 bases and J by 0 bases, with 9 bases between the two germline ends. This CDR3 comprises 13 residues. Remarks on this clone: Its matching antigen is unknown.

Study-level results: On the whole, naive subsets had larger estimated richness than memory subsets had.

This TCR derives from a man aged 18-30 years in good health. V is TRBV29-1 and J is TRBJ1-3; D not certain. Sequenced sample: naive CD8+ T cells sorted from blood. The CDR3 here is CSVLTNSGNTIYF. CDR3 bases: TGCAGCGTGCTCACAAACTCTGGAAACACCATATATTTT.